The clone carrying this T cell receptor beta chain is a singleton in its sample. The ends were cut back, 4 bases at V and 0 bases at J, with 12 bases in the middle. CDR1 LGHDT and CDR2 YNNKEL come from the germline V gene (reference sequence). The CDR3 sequence is 16 residues long. As originally analysed: By means of reference gene primer amplification, nucleated cell counts were estimated. The repertoire was sequenced with immunoSEQ multiplex PCR; TCRdb's copy has only in-frame clones and lacks some. Clone size and the V and J calls come from that table; the DNA yielded D and trimming. This table has some 250,000 clones, around 85% appearing once. The sample originates from a study of blood T cell repertoires in COVID-19. At the level of the study: Material from acute and convalescent COVID-19 was sourced from the United States, Italy and Spain. PBMCs, B-cell-depleted T cells, or T cells provided the cDNA or gDNA that made up the material.

Seattle participants joined during active infection and were tracked over time. This chain uses TRBV3-1 (or the pseudogene TRBV3-2) with TRBJ2-2; D gene ambiguous. Sequenced sample: peripheral blood. This receptor was obtained from a woman in her 30s with COVID-19, enrolled during active disease. The chain's CDR3 is CASSRGTFTNTGELFF. CDR3 in DNA: TGTGCCAGCAGCCGCGGAACATTCACGAACACCGGGGAGCTGTTTTTT.